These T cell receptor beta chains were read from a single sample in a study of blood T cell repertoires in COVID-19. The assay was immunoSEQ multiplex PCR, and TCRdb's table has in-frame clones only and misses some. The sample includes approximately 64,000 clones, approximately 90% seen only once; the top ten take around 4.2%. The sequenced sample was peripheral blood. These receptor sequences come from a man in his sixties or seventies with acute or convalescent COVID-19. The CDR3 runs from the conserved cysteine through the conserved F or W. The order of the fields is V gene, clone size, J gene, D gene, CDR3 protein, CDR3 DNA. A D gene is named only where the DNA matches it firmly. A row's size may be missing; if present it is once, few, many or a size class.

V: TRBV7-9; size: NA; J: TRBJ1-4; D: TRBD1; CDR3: CASSLPTGSNEKLFF; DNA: TGTGCCAGCAGCTTACCGACAGGGAGTAATGAAAAACTGTTTTTT
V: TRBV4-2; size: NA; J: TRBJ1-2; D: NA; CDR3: CASSQEGAGGRSYGYTF; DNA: TGTGCCAGCAGCCAAGAAGGTGCGGGGGGTCGGAGCTATGGCTACACCTTC
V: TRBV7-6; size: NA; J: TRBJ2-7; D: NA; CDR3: CASSLNRVGYEQYF; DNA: TGTGCCAGCAGCTTAAACAGGGTGGGCTACGAGCAGTACTTC
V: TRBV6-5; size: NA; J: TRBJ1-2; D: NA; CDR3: CASRLSFQGSYGYTF; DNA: TGTGCCAGCAGACTGTCGTTTCAGGGGTCCTATGGCTACACCTTC
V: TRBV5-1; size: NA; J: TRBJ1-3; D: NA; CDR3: CASSPRRAGSDGNTIYF; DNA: TGCGCCAGCAGCCCACGAAGGGCGGGCTCCGATGGAAACACCATATATTTT
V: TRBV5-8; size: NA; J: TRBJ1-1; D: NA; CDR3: CASSRYGRGEAFF; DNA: TGTGCCAGCAGTCGGTACGGTAGGGGTGAAGCTTTCTTT
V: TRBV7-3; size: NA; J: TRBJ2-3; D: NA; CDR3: CASSRDPTDTQYF; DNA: TGTGCCAGCAGCAGAGATCCCACAGATACGCAGTATTTT
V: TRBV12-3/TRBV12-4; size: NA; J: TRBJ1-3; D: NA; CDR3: CASSLEGSNTIYF; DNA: TGTGCCAGCAGTCTCGAGGGCTCAAACACCATATATTTT
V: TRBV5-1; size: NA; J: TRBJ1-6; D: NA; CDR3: CASSLITGIYNSPLHF; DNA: TGCGCCAGCAGCTTAATAACAGGAATCTATAATTCACCCCTCCACTTT
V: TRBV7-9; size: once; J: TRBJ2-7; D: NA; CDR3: CASTRDRNSYEQYF; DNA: TGTGCCAGCACTCGAGACAGGAACTCCTACGAGCAGTACTTC
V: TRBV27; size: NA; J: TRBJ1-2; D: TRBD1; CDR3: CASSLSAGQGPSGYGYTF; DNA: TGTGCCAGCAGTTTATCTGCGGGACAGGGCCCTTCAGGCTATGGCTACACCTTC
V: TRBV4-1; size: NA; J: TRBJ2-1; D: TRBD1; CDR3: CASSQLGQYGNEQFF; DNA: TGCGCCAGCAGCCAGTTGGGACAGTATGGCAATGAGCAGTTCTTC
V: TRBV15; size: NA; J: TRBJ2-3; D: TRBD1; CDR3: CATSRPRQGQGDTQYF; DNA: TGTGCCACCAGCAGACCCCGACAGGGGCAAGGAGATACGCAGTATTTT
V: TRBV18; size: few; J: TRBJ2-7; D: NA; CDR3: CASSTRQTGSAYEQYF; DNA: TGTGCCAGCTCAACAAGACAGACGGGCTCGGCTTACGAGCAGTACTTC
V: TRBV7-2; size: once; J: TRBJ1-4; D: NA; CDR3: CASSFIGVREKLFF; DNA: TGTGCCAGCAGCTTCATCGGGGTACGGGAAAAACTGTTTTTT
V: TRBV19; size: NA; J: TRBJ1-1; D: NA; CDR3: CASMAGANTEAFF; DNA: TGTGCCAGTATGGCAGGGGCGAACACTGAAGCTTTCTTT
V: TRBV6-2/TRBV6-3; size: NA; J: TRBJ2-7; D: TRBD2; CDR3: CASSYSAGASYEQYF; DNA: TGTGCCAGCAGTTACTCAGCGGGGGCCTCCTACGAGCAGTACTTC
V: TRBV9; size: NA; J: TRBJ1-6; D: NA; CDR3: CASSVAAGSPLHF; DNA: TGTGCCAGCAGCGTAGCGGCGGGGTCACCCCTCCACTTT
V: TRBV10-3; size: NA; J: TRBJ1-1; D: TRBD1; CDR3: CAIQGRENTEAFF; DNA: TGTGCCATACAGGGGCGGGAGAACACTGAAGCTTTCTTT
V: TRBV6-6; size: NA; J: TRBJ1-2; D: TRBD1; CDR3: CASSLLGQGRDGYTF; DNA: TGTGCCAGCAGTTTACTCGGACAGGGGAGAGATGGCTACACCTTC
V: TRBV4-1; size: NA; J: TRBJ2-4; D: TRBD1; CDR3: CASSARTGWTGDIQYF; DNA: TGCGCCAGCAGCGCTCGGACAGGGTGGACGGGGGACATTCAGTACTTC
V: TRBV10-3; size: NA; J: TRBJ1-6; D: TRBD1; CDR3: CAIRGQGNNSPLHF; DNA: TGTGCCATCAGGGGACAGGGGAATAATTCACCCCTCCACTTT
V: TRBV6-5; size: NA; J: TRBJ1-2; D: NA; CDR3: CASREGHGYTF; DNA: TGTGCCTCCAGGGAGGGGCATGGCTACACCTTC
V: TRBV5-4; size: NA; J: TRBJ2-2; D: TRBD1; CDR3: CASRDRGRRIGELFF; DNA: TGTGCCAGCAGAGACAGGGGGCGCCGCATCGGGGAGCTGTTTTTT
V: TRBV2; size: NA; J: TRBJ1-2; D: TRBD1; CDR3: CASSPGQGKGFNGYTF; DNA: TGTGCCAGCAGTCCGGGACAGGGAAAGGGTTTCAATGGCTACACCTTC
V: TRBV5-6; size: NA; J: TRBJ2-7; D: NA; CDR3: CASSFGGVWEQYF; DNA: TGTGCCAGCAGCTTCGGAGGGGTGTGGGAGCAGTACTTC
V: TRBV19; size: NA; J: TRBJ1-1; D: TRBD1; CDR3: CASSADRGPVGTEAFF; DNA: TGTGCCAGTAGTGCTGACAGGGGGCCCGTTGGGACTGAAGCTTTCTTT
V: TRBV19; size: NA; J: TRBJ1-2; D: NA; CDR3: CASSTSAGLFHGYTF; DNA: TGTGCCAGTAGTACGTCGGCAGGTTTATTTCATGGCTACACCTTC
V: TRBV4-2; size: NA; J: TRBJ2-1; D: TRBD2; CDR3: CASSQIGAGGLNEQFF; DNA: TGTGCCAGCAGCCAAATTGGAGCGGGGGGCCTCAATGAGCAGTTCTTC
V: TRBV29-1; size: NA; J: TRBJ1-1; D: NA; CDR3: CSVESRVRGEAFF; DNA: TGCAGCGTTGAAAGCAGGGTGAGAGGTGAAGCTTTCTTT
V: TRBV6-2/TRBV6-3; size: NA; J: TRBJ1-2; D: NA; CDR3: CASSYGTGVEYGYTF; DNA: TGTGCCAGCAGTTACGGCACGGGGGTCGAATATGGCTACACCTTC
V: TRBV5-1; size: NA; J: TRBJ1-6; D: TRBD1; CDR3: CASSPGQGVSYNSPLHF; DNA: TGCGCCAGCAGCCCGGGACAGGGGGTCTCCTATAATTCACCCCTCCACTTT
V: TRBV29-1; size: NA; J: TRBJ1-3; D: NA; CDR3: CSASSGNTIYF; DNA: TGCAGCGCTAGCTCTGGAAACACCATATATTTT
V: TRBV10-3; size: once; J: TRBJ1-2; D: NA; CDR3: CAIRPGREAMGYTF; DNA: TGTGCCATCAGGCCCGGTAGGGAGGCTATGGGCTACACCTTC
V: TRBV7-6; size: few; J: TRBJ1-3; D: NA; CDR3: CASSLVGNTIYF; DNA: TGTGCCAGCAGCTTAGTAGGAAACACCATATATTTT
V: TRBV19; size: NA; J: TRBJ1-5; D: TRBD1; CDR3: CASSNRGQGNQPQHF; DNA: TGTGCCAGTAGCAACAGGGGGCAAGGCAATCAGCCCCAGCATTTT
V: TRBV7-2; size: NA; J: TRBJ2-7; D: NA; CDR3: CASSLTRGNEQYF; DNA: TGTGCCAGCAGCTTAACCAGGGGTAACGAGCAGTACTTC
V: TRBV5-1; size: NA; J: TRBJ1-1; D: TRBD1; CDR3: CASSPGTGGTEAFF; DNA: TGCGCCAGCAGCCCCGGGACAGGGGGCACTGAAGCTTTCTTT
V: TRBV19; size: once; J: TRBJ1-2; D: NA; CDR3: CASKPMDSGVGGYTF; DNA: TGTGCCAGTAAACCGATGGACAGCGGAGTAGGGGGCTACACCTTC
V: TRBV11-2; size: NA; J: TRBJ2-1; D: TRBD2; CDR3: CASSPILAGVSDEQFF; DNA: TGTGCCAGCAGCCCAATTCTAGCGGGGGTAAGCGATGAGCAGTTCTTC
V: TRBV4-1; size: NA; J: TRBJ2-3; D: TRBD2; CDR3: CASSHLGLAGGTDTQYF; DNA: TGCGCCAGCAGCCACTTGGGACTAGCGGGGGGAACAGATACGCAGTATTTT
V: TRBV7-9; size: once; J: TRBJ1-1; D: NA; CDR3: CASSTAPGTEAFF; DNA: TGTGCCAGCAGCACCGCTCCAGGGACTGAAGCTTTCTTT
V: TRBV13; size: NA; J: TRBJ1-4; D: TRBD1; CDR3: CASSVGQGATNEKLFF; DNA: TGTGCCAGCAGCGTCGGACAGGGGGCAACTAATGAAAAACTGTTTTTT
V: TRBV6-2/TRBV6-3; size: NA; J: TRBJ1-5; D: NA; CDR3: CASSYRIDRYRSHF; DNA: TGTGCCAGCAGTTACCGGATTGACAGGTACCGTTCGCATTTT
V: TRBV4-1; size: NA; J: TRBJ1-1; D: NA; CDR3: CASSLMAGPNTEAFF; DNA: TGCGCCAGCAGCCTGATGGCGGGACCAAACACTGAAGCTTTCTTT
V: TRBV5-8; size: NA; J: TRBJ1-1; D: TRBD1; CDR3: CASSKGQLNTEAFF; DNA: TGTGCCAGCTCTAAGGGACAGCTGAACACTGAAGCTTTCTTT
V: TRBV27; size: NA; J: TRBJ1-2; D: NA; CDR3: CASSLNPPYGYTF; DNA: TGTGCCAGCAGTCTTAATCCCCCCTATGGCTACACCTTC
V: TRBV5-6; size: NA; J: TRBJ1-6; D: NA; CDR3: CASSLVGLRYNSPLHF; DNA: TGTGCCAGCAGCTTGGTGGGGCTCCGCTATAATTCACCCCTCCACTTT
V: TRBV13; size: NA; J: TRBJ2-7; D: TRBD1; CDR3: CASSLRTGTSYEQYF; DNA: TGTGCCAGCAGCCTTCGGACAGGGACTTCCTACGAGCAGTACTTC
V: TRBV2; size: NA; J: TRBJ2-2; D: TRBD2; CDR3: CASRSGGALTGELFF; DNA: TGTGCCAGCAGAAGCGGGGGGGCCCTCACCGGGGAGCTGTTTTTT
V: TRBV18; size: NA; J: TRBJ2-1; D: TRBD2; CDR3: CASSPLAGGPSSYNEQFF; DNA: TGTGCCAGCTCGCCACTAGCGGGGGGACCAAGCTCCTACAATGAGCAGTTCTTC
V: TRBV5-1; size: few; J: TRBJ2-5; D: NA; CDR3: CASSLGGPQETQYF; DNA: TGCGCCAGCAGCTTGGGGGGGCCACAAGAGACCCAGTACTTC
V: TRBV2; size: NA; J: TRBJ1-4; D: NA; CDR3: CASREQGWLGEKLFF; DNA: TGTGCCAGCAGGGAACAGGGCTGGTTGGGTGAAAAACTGTTTTTT
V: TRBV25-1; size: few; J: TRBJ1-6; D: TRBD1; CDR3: CASSEGTGSYNSPLHF; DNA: TGTGCCAGCAGTGAAGGGACAGGGTCCTATAATTCACCCCTCCACTTT
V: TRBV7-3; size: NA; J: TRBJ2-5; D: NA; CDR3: CASSFGVGETQYF; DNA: TGTGCCAGCAGCTTCGGGGTTGGAGAGACCCAGTACTTC